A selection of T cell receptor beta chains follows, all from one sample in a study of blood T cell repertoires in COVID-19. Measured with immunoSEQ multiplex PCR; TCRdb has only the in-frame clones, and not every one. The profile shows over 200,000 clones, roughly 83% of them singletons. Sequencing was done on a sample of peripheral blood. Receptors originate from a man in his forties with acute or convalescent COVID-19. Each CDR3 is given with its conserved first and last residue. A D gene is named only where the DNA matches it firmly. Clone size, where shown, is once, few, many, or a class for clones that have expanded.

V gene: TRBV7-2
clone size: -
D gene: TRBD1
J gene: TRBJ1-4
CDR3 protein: CASRRSGGLANEKLFF
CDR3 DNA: TGTGCCAGCAGGAGATCAGGGGGCTTAGCTAATGAAAAACTGTTTTTT

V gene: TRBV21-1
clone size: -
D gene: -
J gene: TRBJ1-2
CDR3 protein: CASSTWTGIGYTF
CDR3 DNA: TGTGCCAGCAGCACCTGGACAGGGATAGGCTACACCTTC

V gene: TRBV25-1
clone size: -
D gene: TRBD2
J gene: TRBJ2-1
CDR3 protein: CASSSIAGGVNNEQFF
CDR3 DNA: TGTGCCAGCAGTTCAATAGCGGGAGGGGTTAACAATGAGCAGTTCTTC

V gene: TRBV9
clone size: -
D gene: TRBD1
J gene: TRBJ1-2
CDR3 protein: CASSGDRDSGYTF
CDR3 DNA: TGTGCCAGCAGCGGGGACAGGGATAGTGGCTACACCTTC

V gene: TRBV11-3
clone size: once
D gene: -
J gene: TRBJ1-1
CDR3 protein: CASSLDGGNKAFF
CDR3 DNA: TGTGCCAGCAGCTTAGATGGGGGGAATAAAGCTTTCTTT

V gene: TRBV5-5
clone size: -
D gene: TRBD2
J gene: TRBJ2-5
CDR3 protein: CASSLGGQRGIGAQYF
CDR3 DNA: TGTGCCAGCAGCTTGGGGGGCCAGCGGGGCATCGGGGCCCAGTACTTC

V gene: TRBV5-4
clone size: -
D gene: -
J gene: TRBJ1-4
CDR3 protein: CASSSGGTNEKLFF
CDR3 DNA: TGTGCCAGCAGCTCGGGGGGGACTAATGAAAAACTGTTTTTT

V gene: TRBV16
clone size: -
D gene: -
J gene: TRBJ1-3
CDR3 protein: CASSRGSGNTIYF
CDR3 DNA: TGTGCCAGCAGCCGCGGTTCTGGAAACACCATATATTTT

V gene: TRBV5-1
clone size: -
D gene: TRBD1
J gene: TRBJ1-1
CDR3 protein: CASSLDPGQGGAEAFF
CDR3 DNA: TGCGCCAGCAGCTTGGACCCGGGACAGGGGGGTGCTGAAGCTTTCTTT

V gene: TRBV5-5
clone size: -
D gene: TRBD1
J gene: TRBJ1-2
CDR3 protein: CASRFRPGQGNYGYTF
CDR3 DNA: TGTGCCAGCAGGTTCCGACCGGGACAGGGAAACTATGGCTACACCTTC

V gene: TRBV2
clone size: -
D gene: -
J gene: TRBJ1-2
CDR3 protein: CASSPTGPYGYTF
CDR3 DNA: TGTGCCAGCAGTCCTACAGGACCTTATGGCTACACCTTC

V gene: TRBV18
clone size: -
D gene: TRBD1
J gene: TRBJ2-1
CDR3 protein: CASSSQGATYNEQFF
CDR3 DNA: TGTGCCAGCTCATCTCAGGGGGCCACCTACAATGAGCAGTTCTTC

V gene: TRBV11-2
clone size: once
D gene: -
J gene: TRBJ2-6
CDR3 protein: CASSPSSGANVLTF
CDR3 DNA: TGTGCCAGCAGTCCGAGCTCTGGGGCCAACGTCCTGACTTTC

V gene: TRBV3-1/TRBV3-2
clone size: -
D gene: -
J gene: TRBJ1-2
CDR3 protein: CASSQGAGGELNHPHYGYTF
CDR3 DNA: TGTGCCAGCAGCCAAGGGGCTGGGGGGGAATTAAACCACCCTCACTATGGCTACACCTTC

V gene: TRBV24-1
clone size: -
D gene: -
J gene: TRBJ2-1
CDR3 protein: CATSDNSRSNNYNEQFF
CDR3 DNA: TGTGCCACCAGTGATAATTCGAGGAGTAACAACTACAATGAGCAGTTCTTC

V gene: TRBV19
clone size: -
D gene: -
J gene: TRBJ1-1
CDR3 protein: CASSVQRNTEAFF
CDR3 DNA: TGTGCCAGTAGTGTACAGAGGAACACTGAAGCTTTCTTT

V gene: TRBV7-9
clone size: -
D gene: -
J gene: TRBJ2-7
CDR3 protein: CASTPPSYEQYF
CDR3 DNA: TGTGCCAGCACCCCCCCATCCTACGAGCAGTACTTC

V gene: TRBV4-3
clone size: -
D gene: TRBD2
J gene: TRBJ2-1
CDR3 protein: CASSQDGGRWNEQFF
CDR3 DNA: TGCGCCAGCAGCCAAGATGGCGGGAGGTGGAATGAGCAGTTCTTC

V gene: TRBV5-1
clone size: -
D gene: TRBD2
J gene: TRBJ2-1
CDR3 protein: CASSSGLARGKPEQFF
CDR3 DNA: TGCGCCAGCAGTTCCGGACTAGCGAGGGGTAAGCCGGAGCAGTTCTTC

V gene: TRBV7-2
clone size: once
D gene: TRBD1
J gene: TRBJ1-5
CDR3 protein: CASSLGDRYSNQPQHF
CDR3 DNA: TGTGCCAGCAGCTTAGGGGACAGGTACAGCAATCAGCCCCAGCATTTT

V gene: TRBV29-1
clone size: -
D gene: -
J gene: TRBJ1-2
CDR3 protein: CSVTTVYYGYTF
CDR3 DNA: TGCAGCGTAACGACAGTTTACTATGGCTACACCTTC

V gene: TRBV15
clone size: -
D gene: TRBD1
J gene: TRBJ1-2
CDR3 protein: CATSRDPPQGFVGYTF
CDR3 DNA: TGTGCCACCAGCAGAGATCCCCCACAGGGGTTTGTTGGCTACACCTTC

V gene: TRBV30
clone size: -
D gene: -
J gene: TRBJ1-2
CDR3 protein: CAWSVGQGIGGYTF
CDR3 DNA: TGTGCCTGGAGTGTAGGGCAGGGGATAGGTGGCTACACCTTC

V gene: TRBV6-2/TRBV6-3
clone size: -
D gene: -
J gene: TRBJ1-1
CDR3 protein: CASSIHRQNTEAFF
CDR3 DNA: TGTGCCAGCAGCATCCACCGACAGAACACTGAAGCTTTCTTT

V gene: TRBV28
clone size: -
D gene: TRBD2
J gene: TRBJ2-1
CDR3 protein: CASSPLAGEVGNEQFF
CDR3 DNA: TGTGCCAGCAGTCCCCTAGCGGGAGAGGTTGGAAATGAGCAGTTCTTC

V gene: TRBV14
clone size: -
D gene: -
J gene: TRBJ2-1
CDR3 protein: CASSQASTLEQFF
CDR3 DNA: TGTGCCAGCAGCCAAGCGAGCACGCTTGAGCAGTTCTTC

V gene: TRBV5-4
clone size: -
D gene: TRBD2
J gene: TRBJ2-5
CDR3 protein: CASSPLAGVRETQYF
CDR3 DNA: TGTGCCAGCAGCCCTCTAGCGGGAGTCAGGGAGACCCAGTACTTC

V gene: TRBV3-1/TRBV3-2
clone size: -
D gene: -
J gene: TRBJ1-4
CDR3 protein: CASSPLGQGFDEKLFF
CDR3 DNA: TGTGCCAGCAGCCCCCTTGGGCAGGGGTTTGATGAAAAACTGTTTTTT

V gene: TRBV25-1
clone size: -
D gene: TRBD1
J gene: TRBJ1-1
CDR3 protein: CASSVPGGTEAFF
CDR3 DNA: TGTGCCAGCAGCGTTCCAGGGGGGACTGAAGCTTTCTTT

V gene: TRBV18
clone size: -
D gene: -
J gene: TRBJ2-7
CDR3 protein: CASSNNQDEQYF
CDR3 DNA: TGTGCCAGCTCAAATAACCAGGACGAGCAGTACTTC

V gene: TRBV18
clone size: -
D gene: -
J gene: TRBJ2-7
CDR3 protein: CATRTGSSYEQYF
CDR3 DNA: TGTGCCACTAGGACGGGAAGCTCCTACGAGCAGTACTTC

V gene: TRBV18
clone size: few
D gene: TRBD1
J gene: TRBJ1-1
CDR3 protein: CASSPTTGGAGNTEAFF
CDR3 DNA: TGTGCCAGCTCACCTACGACAGGGGGAGCGGGGAACACTGAAGCTTTCTTT

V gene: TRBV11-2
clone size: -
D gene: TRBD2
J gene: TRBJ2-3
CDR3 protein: CASSLRRLAGVSTDTQYF
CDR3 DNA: TGTGCCAGCAGCTTAAGAAGACTAGCGGGAGTAAGCACAGATACGCAGTATTTT

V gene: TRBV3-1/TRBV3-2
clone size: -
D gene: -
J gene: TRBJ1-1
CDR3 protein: CASSESGGLAEAFF
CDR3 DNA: TGTGCCAGCAGCGAGTCGGGGGGCCTGGCTGAAGCTTTCTTT

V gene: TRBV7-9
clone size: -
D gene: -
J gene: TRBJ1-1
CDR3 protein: CATADGGGEAEAFF
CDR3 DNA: TGTGCCACCGCTGACGGGGGTGGAGAGGCTGAAGCTTTCTTT

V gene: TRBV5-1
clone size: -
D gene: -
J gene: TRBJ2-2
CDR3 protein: CASSLDALANTGELFF
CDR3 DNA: TGCGCCAGCAGCCTGGATGCCTTGGCAAACACCGGGGAGCTGTTTTTT

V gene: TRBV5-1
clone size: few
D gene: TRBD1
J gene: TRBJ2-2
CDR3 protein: CASSTRDRVETGELFF
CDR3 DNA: TGCGCCAGCAGCACACGGGACAGGGTCGAGACCGGGGAGCTGTTTTTT

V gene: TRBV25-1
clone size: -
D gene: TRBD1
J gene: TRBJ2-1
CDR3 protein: CASSDGTGLDNEQFF
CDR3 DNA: TGTGCCAGCAGCGACGGGACAGGACTCGACAATGAGCAGTTCTTC

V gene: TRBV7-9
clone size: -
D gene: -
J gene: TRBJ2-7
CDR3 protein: CANGLPSGEQYF
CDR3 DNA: TGTGCCAACGGCCTTCCATCGGGCGAGCAGTACTTC

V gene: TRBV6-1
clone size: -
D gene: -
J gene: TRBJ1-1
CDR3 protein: CASSEWEGPLNTEAFF
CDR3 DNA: TGTGCCAGCAGTGAATGGGAGGGGCCCCTGAACACTGAAGCTTTCTTT

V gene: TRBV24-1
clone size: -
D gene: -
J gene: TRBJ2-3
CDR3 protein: CATSDRGSGTDTQYF
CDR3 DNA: TGTGCCACCAGTGATAGGGGATCCGGCACAGATACGCAGTATTTT

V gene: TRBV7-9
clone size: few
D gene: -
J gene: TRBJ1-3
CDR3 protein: CASSPDRKFSGNTIYF
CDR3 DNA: TGTGCCAGCAGCCCCGACAGGAAGTTCTCTGGAAACACCATATATTTT

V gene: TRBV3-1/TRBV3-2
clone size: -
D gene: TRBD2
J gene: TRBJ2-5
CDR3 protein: CASSQDPSGSLMETQYF
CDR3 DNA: TGTGCCAGCAGCCAAGATCCAAGCGGGAGTCTAATGGAGACCCAGTACTTC

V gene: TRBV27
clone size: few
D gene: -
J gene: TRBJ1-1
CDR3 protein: CASRLWGLDEAFF
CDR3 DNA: TGTGCCAGCAGACTATGGGGGCTCGACGAAGCTTTCTTT

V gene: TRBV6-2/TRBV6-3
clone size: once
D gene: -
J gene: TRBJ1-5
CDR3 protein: CASSRSGQFQPQHF
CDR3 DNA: TGTGCCAGCAGTCGTTCCGGACAGTTTCAGCCCCAGCATTTT

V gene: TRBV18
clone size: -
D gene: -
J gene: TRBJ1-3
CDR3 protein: CASSRQTGTSSGNTIYF
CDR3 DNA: TGTGCCAGCTCCCGACAAACGGGGACATCCTCTGGAAACACCATATATTTT

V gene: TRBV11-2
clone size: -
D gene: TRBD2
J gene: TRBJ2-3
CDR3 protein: CASSWSGGPGTDTQYF
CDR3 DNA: TGTGCCAGCAGCTGGAGCGGGGGACCCGGCACAGATACGCAGTATTTT

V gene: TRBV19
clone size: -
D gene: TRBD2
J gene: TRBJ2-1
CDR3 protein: CASSTPTSGGDINEQFF
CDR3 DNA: TGTGCCAGTAGTACGCCGACTAGCGGGGGGGATATCAATGAGCAGTTCTTC